This paragraph reports one TCR beta chain. The data were taken from a study of CD8 T cells in Susac syndrome. At the level of the study: Patients with Susac syndrome were therapy-naive, on corticosteroids, or on intravenous immunoglobulin alone at blood draw.

Trimming cost V 5 bases and J 0 bases, with 21 bases left between them. Looked up from germline, CDR1 is SGHTA and CDR2 is FQGNSA. This CDR3 is built from 18 residues. Random hexamers were used to reverse transcribe the RNA input (about 0.5 to 1 ug). TCR beta CDR3 was amplified by immunoSEQ multiplex PCR. This amplification extended across 54 Vbeta and 13 Jbeta segments. TCRdb passed the immunoSEQ multiplex PCR reads through MiXCR, listing each CDR3 protein once. The sample has roughly 250,000 distinct CDR3 sequences, 90% to 96% seen once. The Susac syndrome patients fit the recently defined diagnostic criteria for definite or probable disease. Negative isolation was used for CD8+ and CD4+ T cells, and FACS enrichment was applied to TEMRA cells.

The V gene is TRBV7-2, the J gene TRBJ2-3, with D hard to call. This TCR came from a human donor with Susac syndrome. The sample taken for sequencing was CD4+ T cells from PBMCs. The CDR3 is CASSSSRWRHSSTDTQYF. As DNA, the CDR3 is TGTGCCAGCAGCAGTAGTCGTTGGCGGCACTCTAGCACAGATACGCAGTATTTT. The full variable domain, with the rest looked up from reference TRBV7-2 and TRBJ2-3, is GAGVSQSPSNKVTEKGKDVELRCDPISGHTALYWYRQSLGQGLEFLIYFQGNSAPDKSGLPSDRFSAERTGGSVSTLTIQRTQQEDSAVYLCASSSSRWRHSSTDTQYFGPGTRLTVL.